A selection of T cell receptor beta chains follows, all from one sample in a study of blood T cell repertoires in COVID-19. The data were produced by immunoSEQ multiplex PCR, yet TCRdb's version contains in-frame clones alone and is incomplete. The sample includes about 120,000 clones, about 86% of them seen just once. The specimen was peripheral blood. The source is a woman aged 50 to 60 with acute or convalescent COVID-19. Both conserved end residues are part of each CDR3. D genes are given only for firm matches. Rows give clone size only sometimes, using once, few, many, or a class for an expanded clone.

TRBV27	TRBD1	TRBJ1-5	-	CASSPRDRGSNQPQHF	TGTGCCAGCAGTCCACGGGACAGGGGGAGCAATCAGCCCCAGCATTTT
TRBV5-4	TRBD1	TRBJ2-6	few	CASRPTGGAGANVLTF	TGTGCCAGCAGACCAACAGGGGGCGCTGGGGCCAACGTCCTGACTTTC
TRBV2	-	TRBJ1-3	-	CASSDSFSGNTIYF	TGTGCCAGCAGTGACTCCTTCTCTGGAAACACCATATATTTT
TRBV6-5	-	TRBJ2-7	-	CASTRGNEQYF	TGTGCCAGCACCCGGGGAAACGAGCAGTACTTC
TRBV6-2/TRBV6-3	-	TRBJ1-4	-	CASSYDLGGSEKLFF	TGTGCCAGCAGTTACGATTTGGGAGGCTCTGAAAAACTGTTTTTT
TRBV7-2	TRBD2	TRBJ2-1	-	CASTSLAGGPPYNEQFF	TGTGCCAGCACCTCACTAGCGGGGGGGCCCCCCTACAATGAGCAGTTCTTC
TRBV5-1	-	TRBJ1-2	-	CASRTGTSIYGYTF	TGCGCCAGCAGAACCGGGACATCAATTTATGGCTACACCTTC
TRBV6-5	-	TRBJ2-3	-	CASRSTGKQYF	TGTGCCAGCAGGTCGACGGGGAAGCAGTATTTT
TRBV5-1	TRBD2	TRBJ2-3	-	CASSPGLAGSTDTQYF	TGCGCCAGCAGCCCCGGACTAGCGGGGAGCACAGATACGCAGTATTTT
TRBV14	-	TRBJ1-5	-	CASSQGTDQPQHF	TGTGCCAGCAGCCAAGGGACTGATCAGCCCCAGCATTTT
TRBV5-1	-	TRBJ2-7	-	CASSLQQAYEQYF	TGCGCCAGCAGCTTACAACAGGCTTACGAGCAGTACTTC
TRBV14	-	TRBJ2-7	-	CASSQDAVALEQYF	TGTGCCAGCAGCCAAGACGCGGTAGCCCTCGAGCAGTACTTC
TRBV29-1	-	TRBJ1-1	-	CSVAPGWGMNTEAFF	TGCAGCGTTGCTCCCGGGTGGGGCATGAACACTGAAGCTTTCTTT
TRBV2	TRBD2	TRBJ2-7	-	CASSVTSGSRGEQYF	TGTGCCAGCAGTGTGACTAGCGGATCCAGGGGCGAGCAGTACTTC
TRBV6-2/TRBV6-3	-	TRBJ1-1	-	CASSYYTEAFF	TGTGCCAGCAGTTACTACACGGAAGCTTTCTTT
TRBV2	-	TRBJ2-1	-	CASNNHNEQFF	TGTGCCAGCAACAACCACAATGAGCAGTTCTTC
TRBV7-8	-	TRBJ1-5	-	CASSPLRFGSQPQHF	TGTGCCAGCAGCCCCCTCAGGTTCGGGAGTCAGCCCCAGCATTTT
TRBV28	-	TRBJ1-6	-	CASTMTVDSPLHF	TGTGCCAGCACCATGACAGTAGATTCACCCCTCCACTTT
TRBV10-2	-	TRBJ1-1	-	CASSDGLNTEAFF	TGCGCCAGCAGTGATGGGCTGAACACTGAAGCTTTCTTT
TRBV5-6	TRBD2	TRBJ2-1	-	CASRITSGGARLGEQFF	TGTGCCAGCAGGATTACTAGCGGGGGGGCAAGATTGGGTGAGCAGTTCTTC
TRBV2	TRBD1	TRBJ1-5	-	CASSADRVRNQPQHF	TGTGCCAGCAGTGCGGACAGGGTGAGGAATCAGCCCCAGCATTTT
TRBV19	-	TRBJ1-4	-	CASPNGGPDEKLFF	TGTGCCAGCCCTAATGGAGGGCCCGATGAAAAACTGTTTTTT
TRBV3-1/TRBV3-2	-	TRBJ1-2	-	CASSQTGTIHGYTF	TGTGCCAGCAGCCAAACCGGGACTATACATGGCTACACCTTC
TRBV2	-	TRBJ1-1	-	CASSVESGGGAEAFF	TGTGCCAGCAGTGTCGAGTCGGGGGGCGGCGCTGAAGCTTTCTTT
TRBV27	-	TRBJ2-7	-	CASSSVGSEQYF	TGTGCCAGCAGTTCCGTGGGGAGCGAGCAGTACTTC
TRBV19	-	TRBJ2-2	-	CASSATGTGELFF	TGTGCCAGTAGTGCGACTGGTACCGGGGAGCTGTTTTTT
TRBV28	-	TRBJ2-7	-	CASSFTAKSYEQYF	TGTGCCAGCAGTTTCACAGCCAAATCCTACGAGCAGTACTTC
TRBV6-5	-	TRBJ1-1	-	CASSFRVHTEAFF	TGTGCCAGCAGCTTCAGGGTGCACACTGAAGCTTTCTTT
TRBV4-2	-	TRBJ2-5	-	CASSQSITQETQYF	TGTGCCAGCAGCCAAAGCATCACCCAAGAGACCCAGTACTTC
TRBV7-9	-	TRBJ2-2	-	CASSFWGANTGELFF	TGTGCCAGCAGCTTCTGGGGGGCGAACACCGGGGAGCTGTTTTTT
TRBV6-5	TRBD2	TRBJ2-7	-	CASSPGTSKYEQYF	TGTGCCAGCAGCCCCGGGACTAGCAAATACGAGCAGTACTTC
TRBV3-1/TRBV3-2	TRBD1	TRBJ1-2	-	CASSPSSGRGRRFTSGYTF	TGTGCCAGTAGCCCCTCCTCTGGCAGGGGGCGGCGATTTACAAGTGGCTACACCTTC
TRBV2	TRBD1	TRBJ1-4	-	CASSVSRDRGKKLFF	TGTGCCAGCAGTGTATCCCGGGACAGGGGGAAAAAACTGTTTTTT
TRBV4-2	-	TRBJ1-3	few	CASSQVGQLSGNTIYF	TGTGCCAGCAGCCAAGTGGGCCAGCTCTCTGGAAACACCATATATTTT
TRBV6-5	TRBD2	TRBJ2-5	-	CASSKTGTRGETQYF	TGTGCCAGCAGCAAGACCGGGACTAGGGGGGAGACCCAGTACTTC
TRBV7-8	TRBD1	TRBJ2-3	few	CASSFGQGGTDTQYF	TGTGCCAGCAGCTTCGGACAGGGGGGCACAGATACGCAGTATTTT
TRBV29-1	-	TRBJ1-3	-	CSVAPEVSGNTIYF	TGCAGCGTTGCGCCAGAGGTCTCTGGAAACACCATATATTTT
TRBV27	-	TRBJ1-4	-	CASSFYATNEKLFF	TGTGCCAGCAGTTTTTATGCAACTAATGAAAAACTGTTTTTT
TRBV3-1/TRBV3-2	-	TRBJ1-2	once	CASSQNEGAGYTF	TGTGCCAGCAGCCAGAACGAAGGGGCGGGCTACACCTTC
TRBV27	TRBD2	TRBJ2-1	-	CASSRMTTGTRVGNEQFF	TGTGCCAGCAGTCGAATGACTACCGGGACTAGGGTTGGCAATGAGCAGTTCTTC
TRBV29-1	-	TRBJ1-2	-	CSVDKDTSYGYTF	TGCAGCGTCGATAAGGACACTTCCTATGGCTACACCTTC
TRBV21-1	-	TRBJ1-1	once	CASRPWLATHRTEAFF	TGTGCCAGCAGGCCGTGGTTAGCTACACATCGCACTGAAGCTTTCTTT
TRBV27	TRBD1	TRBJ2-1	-	CASSLLGTGGGEQFF	TGTGCCAGCAGTTTACTCGGGACAGGGGGCGGTGAGCAGTTCTTC
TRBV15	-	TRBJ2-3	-	CATSRGDTSTDTQYF	TGTGCCACCAGCAGGGGGGACACTAGCACAGATACGCAGTATTTT
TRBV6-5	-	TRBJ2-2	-	CASLDTGTYTGELFF	TGTGCCAGCCTTGATACGGGGACTTACACCGGGGAGCTGTTTTTT